This TCR beta chain was recovered during a study of post-analysis software for immune sequencing data. On this clonotype itself: The antigen remains unidentified.

Unique molecular identifiers tagged the TCR beta cDNA libraries. TCRdb re-called the PCR reads through MiXCR, storing one row per CDR3 protein. Altogether about 540,000 distinct CDR3 sequences are present, less than 40% being singletons, with the ten largest covering about 6%. The CDR3 runs to 13 residues. Germline V gene lookup returns CDR1 SGHRS and CDR2 YFSETQ. V lost 0 bases, J lost 4 bases, and 7 bases lay in between. The study's findings and limits: Controls showed lower frequencies than patients for five or six TRBV segments, and TRBV5-6, TRBV5-1 and TRBV20-1 were among these. Controls showed significantly higher normalized Chao1 diversity than did multiple sclerosis patients.

This chain connects TRBV5-1 to TRBJ1-2, with no clear D. The sample consisted of blood. The sequence was obtained from a girl younger than 18 with multiple sclerosis. CDR3 DNA sequence: TGCGCCAGCAGCTTGGACAGCTTCTATGGCTACACCTTC. Its protein product is CASSLDSFYGYTF.